This T cell receptor beta chain was recorded in a study of OX40 agonist ivuxolimab in advanced cancers. Study-level background: Every 2 weeks, patients received ivuxolimab intravenously, dosed at 0.01 to 10 mg/kg. The eligibility criteria allowed prior anti-PD-1, anti-PD-L1 or anti-CTLA-4 therapy, and around 38% had some.

This CDR3 spans 11 amino acids. Germline V gene sequence: CDR1 SGHDT, CDR2 YYEEEE. The ends were cut back, 0 bases at V and 4 bases at J, with 2 bases in the middle. Autoimmune disease history or systemic immunosuppression was exclusionary. TCRdb's copy holds only in-frame clones and misses some; the assay was immunoSEQ multiplex PCR. The repertoire holds about 69,000 clones, with approximately 90% as singletons. To note about this clone: Antigen specificity is unknown. The same CDR3 also results from other DNA sequences found in this sample.

General study findings and limits: More expanded clones were found, on average, in CD8+ than in CD4+ T cells.

The V and J genes are TRBV5-6 and TRBJ2-7; D is unclear. Here the sequenced sample was CD4+ or CD8+ T cells sorted from blood, taken in a trial of the OX40 agonist ivuxolimab. The receptor comes from an adult with an advanced solid tumor such as melanoma, head and neck, liver or kidney cancer. In nucleotides, the CDR3 is TGTGCCAGCAGCTTGGGATACGAGCAGTACTTC. Its protein product is CASSLGYEQYF.